This record concerns one T cell receptor (beta chain) sequence. What it recognizes is unknown. The entry originates in a study of PD-1 blockade in classical Hodgkin lymphoma. Germline V gene lookup returns CDR1 KGHSH and CDR2 LQKENI. V was pared by 2 bases and J by 1 base, with 11 bases between. The CDR3 is 15 amino acids. Autologous stem cell transplantation was followed by relapse in every patient, and brentuximab vedotin exposure varied. Researchers used magnetic negative selection to pull out pure CD4+ T cells from thawed PBMCs. The repertoire was sequenced with immunoSEQ multiplex PCR; TCRdb's copy has only in-frame clones and lacks some. The table has 8,000 to 9,000 clones, more than 65% seen once. Findings of the study overall: Baseline TCR diversity was reportedly lower in newly diagnosed patients than in healthy donors. It was reported as lower still in relapsed/refractory patients.

The J gene is TRBJ1-2, the V gene TRBV18; D gene ambiguous. This sample comprised CD4+ T cells from blood, obtained at baseline. The sequence was collected from a human donor with classical Hodgkin lymphoma. The chain's CDR3 is CASSPREEFNYGYTF. The CDR3 DNA is TGTGCCAGCTCACCAAGGGAAGAATTTAACTATGGCTACACCTTC. Full variable domain (remainder filled in from reference TRBV18 and TRBJ1-2): NAGVMQNPRHLVRRRGQEARLRCSPMKGHSHVYWYRQLPEEGLKFMVYLQKENIIDESGMPKERFSAEFPKEGPSILRIQQVVRGDSAAYFCASSPREEFNYGYTFGSGTRLTVV.